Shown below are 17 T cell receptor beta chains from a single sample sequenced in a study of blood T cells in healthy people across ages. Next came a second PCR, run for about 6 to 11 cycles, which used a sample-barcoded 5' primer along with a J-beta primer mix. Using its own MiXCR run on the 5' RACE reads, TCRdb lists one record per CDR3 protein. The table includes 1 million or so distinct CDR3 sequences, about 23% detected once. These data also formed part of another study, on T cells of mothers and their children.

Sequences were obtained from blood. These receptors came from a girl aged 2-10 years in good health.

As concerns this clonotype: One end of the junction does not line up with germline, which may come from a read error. CDR3 protein: CASSSRGLRETQYF. CDR3 DNA: TGTGCTAGCAGCTCTCGGGGCCTAAGGGAGACCCAGTACTTC. The chain links TRBV7-7 to TRBJ2-5; D might be TRBD1 or TRBD2, each matching 5 bases. Per germline, CDR1 SSHAT and CDR2 FNYEAQ (reference sequence). This CDR3 is built from 14 residues. Combining the CDR3 with reference TRBV7-7 and TRBJ2-5 gives the whole variable domain GAGVSQSPRYKVTKRGQDVTLRCDPISSHATLYWYQQALGQGPEFLTYFNYEAQPDKSGLPSDRFSAERPEGSISTLTIQRTEQRDSAMYRCASSSRGLRETQYFGPGTRLLVL.

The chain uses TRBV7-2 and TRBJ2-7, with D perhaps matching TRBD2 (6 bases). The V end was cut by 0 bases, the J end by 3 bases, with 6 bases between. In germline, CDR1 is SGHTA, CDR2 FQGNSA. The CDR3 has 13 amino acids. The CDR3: CASSLARDYEQYF. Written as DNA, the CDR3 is TGTGCCAGCAGCTTAGCGCGGGACTACGAGCAGTACTTC.

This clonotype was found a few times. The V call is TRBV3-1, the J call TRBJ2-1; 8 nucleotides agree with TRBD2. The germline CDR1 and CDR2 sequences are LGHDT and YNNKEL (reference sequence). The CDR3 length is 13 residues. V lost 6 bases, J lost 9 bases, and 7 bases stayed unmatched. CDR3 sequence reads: CASRGTSSGEQFF. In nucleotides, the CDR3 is TGTGCCAGCAGAGGGACTAGTTCTGGTGAGCAGTTCTTC.

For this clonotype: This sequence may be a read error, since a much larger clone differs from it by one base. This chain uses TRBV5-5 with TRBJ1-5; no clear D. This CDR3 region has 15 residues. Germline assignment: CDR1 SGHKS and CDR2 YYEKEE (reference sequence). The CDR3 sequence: CVSSFWSGSNQPQHF. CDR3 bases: TGTGTCAGCAGCTTTTGGAGCGGTAGCAATCAGCCCCAGCATTTT. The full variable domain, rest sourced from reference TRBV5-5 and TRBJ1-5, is DAGVTQSPTHLIKTRGQQVTLRCSPISGHKSVSWYQQVLGQGPQFIFQYYEKEERGRGNFPDRFSARQFPNYSSELNVNALLLGDSALYLCVSSFWSGSNQPQHFGDGTRLSIL.

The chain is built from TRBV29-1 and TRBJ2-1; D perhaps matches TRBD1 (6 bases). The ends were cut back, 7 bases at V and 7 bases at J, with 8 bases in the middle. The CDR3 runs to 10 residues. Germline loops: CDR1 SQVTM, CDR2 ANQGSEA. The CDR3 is CSGQVNEQFF. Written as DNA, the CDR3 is TGCAGCGGACAGGTTAATGAGCAGTTCTTC.

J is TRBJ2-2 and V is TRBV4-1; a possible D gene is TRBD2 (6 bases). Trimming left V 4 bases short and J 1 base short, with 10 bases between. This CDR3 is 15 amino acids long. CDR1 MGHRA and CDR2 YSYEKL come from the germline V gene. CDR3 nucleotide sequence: TGCGCCAGCAGCCGCGGGACCTTGAACACCGGGGAGCTGTTTTTT. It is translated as CASSRGTLNTGELFF.

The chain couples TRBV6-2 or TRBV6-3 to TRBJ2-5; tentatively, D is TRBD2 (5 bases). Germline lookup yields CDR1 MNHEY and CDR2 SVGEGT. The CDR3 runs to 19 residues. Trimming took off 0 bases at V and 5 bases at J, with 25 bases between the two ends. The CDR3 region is CASSYSTDGKLPLQETQYF. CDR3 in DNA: TGTGCCAGCAGTTACTCGACCGACGGGAAACTACCACTTCAGGAGACCCAGTACTTC.

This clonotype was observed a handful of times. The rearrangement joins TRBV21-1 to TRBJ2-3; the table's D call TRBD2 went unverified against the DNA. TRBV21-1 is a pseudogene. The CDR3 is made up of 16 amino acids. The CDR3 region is CASRSVERGGTDTQYF. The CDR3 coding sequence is TGTGCCAGCAGGTCTGTTGAGCGAGGAGGCACAGATACGCAGTATTTT.

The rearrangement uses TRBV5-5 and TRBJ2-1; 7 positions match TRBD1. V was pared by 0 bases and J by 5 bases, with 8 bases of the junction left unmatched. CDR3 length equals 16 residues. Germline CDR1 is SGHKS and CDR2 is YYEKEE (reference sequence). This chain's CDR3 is CASSLGTGLPNNEQFF. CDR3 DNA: TGTGCCAGCAGCTTGGGGACAGGACTTCCCAACAATGAGCAGTTCTTC.

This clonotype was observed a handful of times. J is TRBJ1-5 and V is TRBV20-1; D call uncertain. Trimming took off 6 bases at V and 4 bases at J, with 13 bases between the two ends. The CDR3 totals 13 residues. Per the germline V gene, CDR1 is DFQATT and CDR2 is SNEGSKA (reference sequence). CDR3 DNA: TGCAGTGCCGCGAAGACACCGAATCAGCCCCAGCATTTT. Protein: CSAAKTPNQPQHF.

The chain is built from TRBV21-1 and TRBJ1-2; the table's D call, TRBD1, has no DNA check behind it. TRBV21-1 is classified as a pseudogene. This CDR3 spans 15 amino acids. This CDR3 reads CASSPGGGNGYGYTF. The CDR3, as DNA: TGTGCCAGCTCTCCGGGCGGGGGGAATGGCTATGGCTACACCTTC.

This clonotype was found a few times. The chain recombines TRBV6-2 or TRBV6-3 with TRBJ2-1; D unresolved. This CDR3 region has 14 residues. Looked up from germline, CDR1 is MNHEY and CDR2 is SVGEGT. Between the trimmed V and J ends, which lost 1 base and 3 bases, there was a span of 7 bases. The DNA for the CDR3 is TGTGCCAGCAGTTACTTCGGCCACTACAATGAGCAGTTCTTC. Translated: CASSYFGHYNEQFF.

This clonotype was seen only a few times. CDR3 in amino acids: CASSSRSHGYTF. The CDR3 nucleotides read TGTGCCAGCAGCTCGAGGAGTCATGGCTACACCTTC. The chain links TRBV5-6 to TRBJ1-2; D remains unclear. The CDR3 consists of 12 residues. With 3 bases removed from V and 6 bases from J, the gap between germline ends came to 9 bases. Per the germline V gene, CDR1 is SGHDT and CDR2 is YYEEEE.

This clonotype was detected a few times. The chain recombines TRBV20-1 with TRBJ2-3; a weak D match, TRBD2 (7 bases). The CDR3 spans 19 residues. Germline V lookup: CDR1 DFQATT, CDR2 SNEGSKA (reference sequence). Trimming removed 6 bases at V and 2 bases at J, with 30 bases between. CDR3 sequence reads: CSATIPFGGASPNTDTQYF. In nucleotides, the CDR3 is TGCAGTGCGACAATCCCCTTTGGGGGGGCTAGCCCGAACACAGATACGCAGTATTTT.

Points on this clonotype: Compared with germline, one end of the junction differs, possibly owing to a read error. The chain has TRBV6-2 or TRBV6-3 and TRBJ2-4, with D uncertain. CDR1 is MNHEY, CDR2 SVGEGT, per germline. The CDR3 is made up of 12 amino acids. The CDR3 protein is CVSRGAKNIQYF. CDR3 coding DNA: TGTGTCAGCAGAGGAGCCAAAAACATTCAGTACTTC.

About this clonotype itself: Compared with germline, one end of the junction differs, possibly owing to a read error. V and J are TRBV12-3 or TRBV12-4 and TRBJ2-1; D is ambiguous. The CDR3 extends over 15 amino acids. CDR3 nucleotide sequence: TGTGCCAGCAGTCCCCGCCTTAGGACCTACAATGAGCGGTTCTTC. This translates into CASSPRLRTYNERFF.

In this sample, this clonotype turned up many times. The CDR3 loop is CASNRGLADEQFF. The CDR3 DNA reads as TGTGCCTCAAACAGGGGGCTGGCGGATGAGCAGTTCTTC. The V and J genes are TRBV28 and TRBJ2-1; 9 positions match TRBD1. The CDR3 totals 13 residues. V lost 11 bases to trimming and J lost 8 bases; unmatched junction nucleotides: 10. Germline V gene sequence: CDR1 MDHEN, CDR2 SYDVKM.